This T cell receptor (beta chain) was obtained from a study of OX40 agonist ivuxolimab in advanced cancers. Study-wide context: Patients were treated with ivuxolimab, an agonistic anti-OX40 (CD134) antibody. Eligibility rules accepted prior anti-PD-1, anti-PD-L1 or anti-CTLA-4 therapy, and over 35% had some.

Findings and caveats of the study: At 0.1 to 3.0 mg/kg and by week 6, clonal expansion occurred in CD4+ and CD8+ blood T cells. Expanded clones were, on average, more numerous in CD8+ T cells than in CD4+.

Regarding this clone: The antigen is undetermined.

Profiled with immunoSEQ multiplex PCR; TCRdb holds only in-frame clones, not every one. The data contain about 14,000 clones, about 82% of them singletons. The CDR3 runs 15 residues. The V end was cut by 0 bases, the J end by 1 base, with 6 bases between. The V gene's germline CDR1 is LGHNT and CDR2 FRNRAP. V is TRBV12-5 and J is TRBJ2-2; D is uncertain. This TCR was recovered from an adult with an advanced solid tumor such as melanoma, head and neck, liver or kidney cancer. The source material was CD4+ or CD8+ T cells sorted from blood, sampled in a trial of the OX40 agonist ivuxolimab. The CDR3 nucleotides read TGTGCTAGTGGTTTGGTTTGGGAGAACACCGGGGAGCTGTTTTTT. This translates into CASGLVWENTGELFF.